This T cell receptor beta chain came from a study of blood T cell repertoires in COVID-19. Study-wide background: There were acute and convalescent COVID-19 samples, and they came from the United States, Italy and Spain.

How the authors handled the data: Nucleated cell number was recorded as an estimate derived from reference gene primer amplification. Assay: immunoSEQ multiplex PCR; the TCRdb copy retains only in-frame clones and omits some. From that table come the V and J calls and clone size; the DNA was used to work out D and trimming. The repertoire consists of more than 6,500 clones, with roughly nine tenths occurring once and the leading ten covering around a sixth. Trimming cost V 4 bases and J 6 bases, with 25 bases left between them. The CDR3 is 17 residues long. Germline loops: CDR1 SQVTM, CDR2 ANQGSEA. The chain joins TRBV29-1 to TRBJ1-5, with a tentative D call TRBD1 (6 bases). Sequencing was performed on peripheral blood. This receptor was identified in a human donor in a cohort sampled during active COVID-19. CDR3 sequence reads: CSVAWGRGGAYGQPQHF. As DNA, the CDR3 is TGCAGCGTTGCCTGGGGTAGGGGGGGCGCCTACGGTCAGCCCCAGCATTTT.